The T cell receptor (beta chain) described here comes from a study of T-cell memory formation after mild COVID-19. As for the study in general: TCR clusters showed largely donor specificity.

J was trimmed by 8 bases and V by 9 bases; bases with no gene match: 16. The CDR3 is made up of 16 amino acids. This clonotype has only a few counts. TCRdb independently ran MiXCR on the 5' RACE reads; one entry per CDR3 protein. This table holds about 400,000 distinct CDR3 sequences, about 22% found once. The chain couples TRBV12-3 or TRBV12-4 to TRBJ2-1; 10 bases match TRBD2. Sequenced sample: PBMCs or a T cell subset sorted from them (not recorded which). The sequence derives from an adult woman who had mild COVID-19 (a few samples of this study predate the infection). Cell type and time point are not known. The CDR3 reads CASGTYASGSVYEQFF. In DNA form, the CDR3 reads TGTGCCAGTGGGACATACGCTAGCGGGAGTGTGTATGAGCAGTTCTTC.